The next 20 T cell receptor beta chains were all read from a single sample in a study of cytomegalovirus exposure and HLA in healthy donors. The PCR contained 60 Vbeta and 13 Jbeta primers. The data were produced by immunoSEQ multiplex PCR, yet TCRdb's version contains in-frame clones alone and is incomplete. The data show about 170,000 clones, roughly 85% seen once. Sequencing used PBMCs. Receptor source: a man aged 25-40 years in good health and CMV-seropositive.

The chain carries TRBV12-2 and TRBJ1-2; the D segment call TRBD1 is taken from the table without a DNA check. TRBV12-2 is tagged as a pseudogene. The CDR3 length is 16 residues. Here the CDR3 DNA reads TGTGCAAGTCGCTTAGCGCTACAGGATTTAATCCGTGGCTACACCTTC. As protein: CASRLALQDLIRGYTF.

The rearrangement links TRBV7-2 to TRBJ1-1, with D tentatively TRBD1 (5 bases). The germline V gene has CDR1 SGHTA and CDR2 FQGNSA. The CDR3 length is 13 residues. V dropped 7 bases and J dropped 4 bases, with 13 bases sitting between them. CDR3 amino acids: CASTWNGGTEAFF. As DNA, the CDR3 is TGTGCCAGCACCTGGAACGGGGGCACTGAAGCTTTCTTT. Combining the CDR3 with reference TRBV7-2 and TRBJ1-1 gives the whole variable domain GAGVSQSPSNKVTEKGKDVELRCDPISGHTALYWYRQSLGQGLEFLIYFQGNSAPDKSGLPSDRFSAERTGGSVSTLTIQRTQQEDSAVYLCASTWNGGTEAFFGQGTRLTVV.

The CDR3 region is CASSPSQGADTQYF. The CDR3 DNA is TGTGCCAGCTCACCATCCCAGGGTGCAGATACGCAGTATTTT. The J gene is TRBJ2-3, the V gene TRBV18, with D perhaps matching TRBD1 (5 bases). Trimming stripped 2 bases from V and 4 bases from J, with 10 bases between. This CDR3 has 14 amino acids. Per germline, CDR1 KGHSH and CDR2 LQKENI.

The chain recombines TRBV4-2 with TRBJ1-6; D is ambiguous. V gave up 0 bases and J gave up 5 bases, with 8 bases separating them. CDR1 is LGHNA and CDR2 is YNFKEQ in the germline V gene. The length of the CDR3 is 15 residues. The CDR3 spells CASSQDPGDNSPLHF. CDR3 DNA: TGTGCCAGCAGCCAAGATCCAGGCGATAATTCACCCCTCCACTTT.

The V call is TRBV27, the J call TRBJ2-6; a weak D match, TRBD1 (6 bases). Germline V lookup: CDR1 MNHEY, CDR2 SMNVEV (reference sequence). The CDR3 covers 16 residues. Trimming pared 5 bases from V and 0 bases from J, leaving 11 bases between. CDR3 residues: CASSKTGSSGANVLTF. CDR3 DNA: TGTGCCAGCAGTAAAACAGGGAGCTCTGGGGCCAACGTCCTGACTTTC.

This chain links TRBV6-5 with TRBJ2-1, with 9 bases that match TRBD2. The CDR3 is 15 residues long. V gave up 4 bases and J gave up 4 bases; unmatched junction bases: 5. CDR1 is MNHEY, CDR2 SVGAGI, per germline. CDR3 in amino acids: CASSWTSEGYNEQFF. CDR3 coding DNA: TGTGCCAGCAGTTGGACTAGCGAGGGGTACAATGAGCAGTTCTTC.

CDR3 coding DNA: TGTGCCAGCAGTTTTACCGGGACTAGCGGGATTTCCAGCTCCTACGAGCAGTACGTC. Encoded protein: CASSFTGTSGISSSYEQYV. The rearrangement joins TRBV2 to TRBJ2-7; TRBD2 agrees at 13 bases. The CDR3 sequence is 19 residues long. The trim removed 5 bases at V and 0 bases at J, leaving 13 bases unmatched. Germline V gene sequence: CDR1 SNHLY, CDR2 FYNNEI.

This sequence joins TRBV27 and TRBJ2-7, with 7 bases aligning to TRBD2. Per the germline V gene, CDR1 is MNHEY and CDR2 is SMNVEV (reference sequence). The CDR3 extends over 15 amino acids. V lost 5 bases to trimming and J lost 3 bases; unmatched junction nucleotides: 10. CDR3 sequence reads: CASSPGLAVDYEQYF. The DNA for the CDR3 is TGTGCCAGCAGTCCCGGCCTAGCGGTCGACTACGAGCAGTACTTC.

V usage is TRBV7-8 and J usage is TRBJ2-7, with TRBD1 identical over 7 bases. The CDR3 sequence is 14 residues long. Germline V gene sequence: CDR1 SGHVS, CDR2 FQNEAQ. The trim removed 0 bases at V and 3 bases at J, leaving 2 bases unmatched. The CDR3 spells CASSLARQGYEQYF. As DNA, the CDR3 is TGTGCCAGCAGCTTAGCGAGACAGGGCTACGAGCAGTACTTC.

The J gene is TRBJ2-6, the V gene TRBV15, with 11 bases lining up with TRBD1. J was trimmed by 4 bases and V by 1 base; bases with no gene match: 6. From germline, CDR1 is LNHNV and CDR2 YYDKDF (reference sequence). The CDR3 spans 18 residues. CDR3 in DNA: TGTGCCACCAGCAGAGTGAGGGACAGGGGGAGAGGGGCCAACGTCCTGACTTTC. Translating it yields CATSRVRDRGRGANVLTF.

The chain is built from TRBV7-2 and TRBJ2-1, with 9 nucleotides matching TRBD2. The germline V gene encodes CDR1 SGHTA and CDR2 FQGNSA. The CDR3 is 15 amino acids. The V and J ends lost 6 bases and 6 bases, in that order; junction bases with no gene match: 9. The DNA for the CDR3 is TGTGCCAGCAGGCCTGGGCTAGCGGGACTCAATGAGCAGTTCTTC. Translating it yields CASRPGLAGLNEQFF.

The genes are TRBV18 and TRBJ2-5; D unclear. Trimming cost V 4 bases and J 2 bases, with 11 bases left between them. Germline V gene lookup returns CDR1 KGHSH and CDR2 LQKENI. This CDR3 comprises 14 residues. CDR3 coding DNA: TGTGCCAGCTCACTCAACCGGCGGCAAGAGACCCAGTACTTC. Translation gives CASSLNRRQETQYF.

This chain connects TRBV27 to TRBJ1-4; D might be TRBD1 (6 bases). Deletions cut 6 bases from V and 1 base from J, with 9 bases between. CDR1 is MNHEY and CDR2 is SMNVEV in the germline V gene (reference sequence). The CDR3 length is 14 residues. In DNA, the CDR3 is TGTGCCAGCAGCAGGGGAAAAACTAATGAAAAACTGTTTTTT. Translated: CASSRGKTNEKLFF.

The J gene is TRBJ2-1, the V gene TRBV7-3, with a possible D match to TRBD1 (6 bases). Trimming shortened V by 0 bases and J by 4 bases, and 10 bases separated the two germline ends. The CDR3 is 15 residues long. CDR1 and CDR2 from the germline V gene are SGHTA and FQGTGA. CDR3 amino acids: CASSLTGTGYNEQFF. CDR3 sequence (DNA): TGTGCCAGCAGCTTAACGGGAACAGGGTACAATGAGCAGTTCTTC. Full variable domain (missing parts from reference TRBV7-3 and TRBJ2-1): GAGVSQTPSNKVTEKGKYVELRCDPISGHTALYWYRQSLGQGPEFLIYFQGTGAADDSGLPNDRFFAVRPEGSVSTLKIQRTERGDSAVYLCASSLTGTGYNEQFFGPGTRLTVL.

This chain connects TRBV21-1 to TRBJ2-7; the DNA was not compared with TRBD1, the D call given in the table. TRBV21-1 is shown as a pseudogene. The CDR3 totals 11 residues. CDR3 bases: TGTGCCAGCAGCAAAGGGGCAGGGTTTTCGGTC. This translates into CASSKGAGFSV.

The chain uses TRBV6-1 and TRBJ2-3; 8 bases are a match to TRBD1. CDR1 and CDR2 (germline): MNHNS, SASEGT. The CDR3 loop spans 13 amino acids. Trimming removed 5 bases from V and 10 bases from J; junction bases left unmatched: 8. The CDR3 spells CASSYTDRGSQYF. CDR3 in DNA: TGTGCCAGCAGTTATACAGACAGGGGATCGCAGTATTTT.

The chain employs TRBV11-1 and TRBJ2-6; a possible D gene is TRBD2 (6 bases). The CDR3 is 17 amino acids. With 4 bases removed from V and 1 base from J, the gap between germline ends came to 14 bases. From germline, CDR1 is SGHAT and CDR2 FQDESV (reference sequence). The CDR3 DNA sequence: TGTGCCAGCAGCTGGCGGGGCCGCCGATCTGGGGCCAACGTCCTGACTTTC. Protein sequence: CASSWRGRRSGANVLTF. The full variable domain, with the rest looked up from reference TRBV11-1 and TRBJ2-6, is EAEVAQSPRYKITEKSQAVAFWCDPISGHATLYWYRQILGQGPELLVQFQDESVVDDSQLPKDRFSAERLKGVDSTLKIQPAELGDSAMYLCASSWRGRRSGANVLTFGAGSRLTVL.

Concerning this clone: A junction boundary mismatches the germline segment, possibly from a read error. This rearrangement joins TRBV7-7 to TRBJ2-1; unclear D gene. The CDR3 totals 15 residues. The germline V gene encodes CDR1 SSHAT and CDR2 FNYEAQ (reference sequence). CDR3 DNA sequence: TGTGCTAGCAGCTTACAGACATCCCCCTACAATGAGCAGTTCTTC. This translates into CASSLQTSPYNEQFF.

This clone was observed a few times. The V gene is TRBV19, the J gene TRBJ1-1; no clear D. Germline CDR1 reads LNHDA; CDR2 reads SQIVND (reference sequence). Trimming left V 2 bases short and J 1 base short, with 5 bases between. This CDR3 is 13 amino acids long. This CDR3 reads CASSITSNTEAFF. The CDR3 DNA is TGTGCCAGTAGTATAACTTCGAACACTGAAGCTTTCTTT. Full variable domain (missing parts from reference TRBV19 and TRBJ1-1): DGGITQSPKYLFRKEGQNVTLSCEQNLNHDAMYWYRQDPGQGLRLIYYSQIVNDFQKGDIAEGYSVSREKKESFPLTVTSAQKNPTAFYLCASSITSNTEAFFGQGTRLTVV.

In this sample, this clone turned up once. The chain carries TRBV6-6 and TRBJ1-5; D may be TRBD1 (6 bases). This CDR3 is built from 15 residues. Germline CDR1 and CDR2: MNHNY and SVGAGI (reference sequence). V lost 6 bases, J lost 1 base, and 13 bases lay in between. The CDR3 coding sequence is TGTGCCAGCAGAGAATACCAGGGGAGCAATCAGCCCCAGCATTTT. The encoded protein is CASREYQGSNQPQHF.